Detailed here is one T cell receptor beta chain. This sample is drawn from a study of blood T cell repertoires in COVID-19. Study as a whole: Whether acute or convalescent, the COVID-19 samples came from the United States, Italy and Spain. T cells, B-cell-depleted T cells, or PBMCs supplied cDNA or gDNA.

V dropped 2 bases and J dropped 3 bases, with 7 bases sitting between them. This CDR3 has 13 amino acids. CDR1 is MNHEY, CDR2 SMNVEV, per germline (reference sequence). Source study methods: Reference gene primer amplification gave estimated nucleated cell counts. Method: immunoSEQ multiplex PCR; TCRdb's copy keeps in-frame clones and lacks some. V, J and clone size reflect that table, while D and trimming were determined from the DNA. The top ten hold more than 3.5% of the sample, which has approximately 65,000 clones, just over 85% seen once. The chain uses TRBV27 and TRBJ1-1; D not resolved. This TCR came from a man aged 50-60 years with acute or convalescent COVID-19. The sample was peripheral blood. The CDR3 nucleotides read TGTGCCAGCAGTTTAGAACGGGACACTGAAGCTTTCTTT. As protein: CASSLERDTEAFF.